A single sample gave rise to the 21 T cell receptor beta chains below, sequenced in a study of blood T cells in healthy people across ages. A second 7 to 11 cycle PCR used barcoded and J-beta primers. From the 5' RACE reads, TCRdb called clonotypes with MiXCR, one entry per CDR3 protein. Of over 600,000 distinct CDR3 sequences in the sample, approximately 53% were seen once. The sample comprised blood. Receptors originate from a middle-aged man in good health.

The chain has TRBV28 and TRBJ2-1; 10 bases are shared with TRBD2. The J segment lost 3 bases and the V segment lost 4 bases, leaving 9 bases of the junction unmatched. The CDR3 contains 17 residues. Germline assignment: CDR1 MDHEN and CDR2 SYDVKM. Here the CDR3 DNA reads TGTGCCAGCAGTTCACCGCGCACTAGCGGGATCTACAATGAGCAGTTCTTC. This sequence encodes CASSSPRTSGIYNEQFF.

This clonotype was counted a few times. The chain joins TRBV7-3 to TRBJ2-3; D remains ambiguous. V was clipped by 2 bases and J by 7 bases, with 10 bases between them. Per the germline V gene, CDR1 is SGHTA and CDR2 is FQGTGA. The CDR3 is made up of 13 amino acids. CDR3 coding DNA: TGTGCCAGCAGCTTAGGAGCAAGGCATACGCAGTATTTT. Protein product: CASSLGARHTQYF.

The rearrangement uses TRBV7-2 and TRBJ2-7, with 11 nucleotides matching TRBD2. Trimming at V came to 4 bases and at J to 2 bases, leaving 4 bases not matched to a gene. From germline, CDR1 is SGHTA and CDR2 FQGNSA. The CDR3 has 15 residues. This CDR3 is CASSSGLAGPYEQYF. The CDR3 DNA is TGTGCCAGCAGCTCAGGACTAGCGGGCCCCTACGAGCAGTACTTC.

The chain employs TRBV27 and TRBJ1-5, with TRBD1 as a possible D gene (5 bases). This CDR3 region has 16 residues. Germline V gene lookup returns CDR1 MNHEY and CDR2 SMNVEV (reference sequence). Trimming left V 8 bases short and J 1 base short, with 18 bases between. DNA of the CDR3: TGTGCCAGCGGACAACAGCGTACTTCCAGCAATCAGCCCCAGCATTTT. Protein sequence: CASGQQRTSSNQPQHF.

The rearrangement uses TRBV6-6 and TRBJ2-1; 8 bases fit TRBD1. With V trimmed by 4 bases and J by 6 bases, 11 bases remained unmatched. The length of the CDR3 is 16 residues. Germline V lookup: CDR1 MNHNY, CDR2 SVGAGI (reference sequence). The CDR3 loop reads CASSSTSQGVGNEQFF. As DNA, the CDR3 is TGTGCCAGCAGTTCGACCTCACAGGGGGTGGGCAATGAGCAGTTCTTC.

This clonotype was counted a single time. The chain joins TRBV7-2 to TRBJ1-2, with unresolved D. This CDR3 comprises 14 residues. CDR1 is SGHTA and CDR2 is FQGNSA in the germline V gene. V lost 5 bases, J lost 3 bases, and 13 bases lay in between. The CDR3 sequence is CASSKPASDYGYTF. The CDR3, as DNA: TGTGCCAGCAGCAAGCCAGCGTCGGACTATGGCTACACCTTC.

The gene calls are TRBV4-2 and TRBJ1-1; no reliable D call. CDR1 LGHNA and CDR2 YNFKEQ come from the germline V gene. V lost 6 bases, J lost 1 base, and 9 bases lay in between. CDR3 length equals 13 residues. The CDR3 here is CASSQNKNTEAFF. The CDR3 DNA is TGTGCCAGCAGTCAAAACAAGAACACTGAAGCTTTCTTT.

The genes are TRBV20-1 and TRBJ2-3; 9 bases match TRBD1. Germline CDR1 reads DFQATT; CDR2 reads SNEGSKA (reference sequence). Trimming at V came to 0 bases and at J to 1 base, leaving 2 bases not matched to a gene. This CDR3 has 15 amino acids. The CDR3 loop is CSARDRTGGTDTQYF. Written as DNA, the CDR3 is TGCAGTGCTAGAGATCGGACAGGGGGCACAGATACGCAGTATTTT.

The chain employs TRBV6-1 and TRBJ1-6, with D possibly being TRBD1 (6 bases). V was trimmed by 6 bases and J by 6 bases, leaving 21 bases between them. The CDR3 length is 17 residues. Germline CDR1 reads MNHNS; CDR2 reads SASEGT. The CDR3: CASRTTRRQALNSPLHF. The CDR3 bases are TGTGCCAGCAGAACAACAAGGAGACAGGCTCTTAATTCACCCCTCCACTTT.

In this sample, this clonotype turned up a few times. The chain employs TRBV4-3 and TRBJ2-1, with D maybe TRBD2 (5 bases). V lost 4 bases, J lost 2 bases, and 18 bases lay in between. The CDR3 is made up of 17 amino acids. Germline V gene sequence: CDR1 LGHNA, CDR2 YSLEER. The CDR3 nucleotides read TGCGCCAGCAGCCCCTGGGGAGCAGGAGCGGCCTACAATGAGCAGTTCTTC. This codes for CASSPWGAGAAYNEQFF.

The chain employs TRBV29-1 and TRBJ1-2; 7 positions agree with TRBD1. Germline loops: CDR1 SQVTM, CDR2 ANQGSEA. The CDR3 length is 13 residues. The CDR3 loop is CNTYRGELLYYTF. The CDR3 DNA reads as TGCAACACCTACAGGGGTGAATTACTTTACTACACCTTC.

J is TRBJ2-3 and V is TRBV18; D uncertain. Germline V gives CDR1 KGHSH, CDR2 LQKENI. The V gene lost 2 bases and the J gene lost 2 bases, with 14 bases spanning the gap. The CDR3 runs 16 residues. CDR3 nucleotide sequence: TGTGCCAGCTCACCATTTGTCGTAGCTGACACAGATACGCAGTATTTT. Amino acids: CASSPFVVADTDTQYF.

The rearrangement links TRBV6-1 to TRBJ2-3; TRBD1 might be the D (5 bases). The length of the CDR3 is 18 residues. Germline V gene lookup returns CDR1 MNHNS and CDR2 SASEGT. The V gene lost 3 bases and the J gene lost 0 bases, with 19 bases spanning the gap. This chain's CDR3 is CASSDIPTGPTSTDTQYF. The CDR3 DNA reads as TGTGCCAGCAGTGATATCCCCACAGGACCGACTAGCACAGATACGCAGTATTTT.

The rearrangement uses TRBV20-1 and TRBJ2-6, with 7 bases that match TRBD1. The germline CDR1 and CDR2 sequences are DFQATT and SNEGSKA (reference sequence). The CDR3 covers 17 residues. V was clipped by 2 bases and J by 2 bases; unmatched bases: 9. CDR3 nucleotide sequence: TGCAGTGCTAGACGGGAACAGGGGATAGCTGGGGCCAACGTCCTGACTTTC. The encoded protein is CSARREQGIAGANVLTF.

The chain is built from TRBV10-2 and TRBJ2-4; the D is unclear. This CDR3 comprises 14 residues. V was cut by 2 bases and J by 5 bases, with 10 bases left in between. Germline-derived CDR1 and CDR2 are WSHSY and SAAADI. The CDR3 loop is CASSERPGQNIQYF. CDR3 nucleotides: TGCGCCAGCAGTGAGCGCCCGGGCCAAAACATTCAGTACTTC.

The chain links TRBV4-2 to TRBJ1-2, with 7 bases fitting TRBD1. J was trimmed by 4 bases and V by 1 base; bases with no gene match: 9. The CDR3 is made up of 16 amino acids. CDR1 is LGHNA, CDR2 YNFKEQ, per germline. The CDR3 sequence: CASSQGDSPVLYGYTF. CDR3 nucleotide sequence: TGTGCCAGCAGCCAAGGGGACAGCCCTGTTCTCTATGGCTACACCTTC.

This clonotype was seen more than once but under ten times. This chain connects TRBV5-7 to TRBJ2-1; TRBD2 matches 11 bases. TRBV5-7 is recorded as an ORF, its role being uncertain. Germline trimming cut 1 base from V and 9 bases from J; bases unmatched to any gene: 9. The CDR3 extends over 16 amino acids. CDR3 sequence: CASSLTLAGGPSEQFF. In DNA, the CDR3 is TGTGCCAGCAGCTTGACCCTAGCGGGGGGTCCTTCTGAGCAGTTCTTC.

This clonotype was recorded at least ten times. The chain uses TRBV28 and TRBJ1-5; D call uncertain. The CDR3 totals 15 residues. Trimming cost V 6 bases and J 2 bases, with 14 bases left between them. Germline V gene lookup returns CDR1 MDHEN and CDR2 SYDVKM. The CDR3 here is CASSLPGIGNQPQHF. CDR3 DNA sequence: TGTGCCAGCAGCCTCCCGGGTATTGGCAATCAGCCCCAGCATTTT.

The V gene is TRBV29-1, the J gene TRBJ2-1; D is possibly TRBD1 (5 bases). Germline lookup yields CDR1 SQVTM and CDR2 ANQGSEA. Trimming took off 3 bases at V and 10 bases at J, with 16 bases between the two ends. This CDR3 is built from 13 residues. The chain's CDR3 is CSVEYTGSGEQFF. DNA for the CDR3: TGCAGCGTTGAGTATACAGGTTCAGGGGAGCAGTTCTTC.

This clonotype was detected a few times. The chain employs TRBV5-1 and TRBJ2-5; 8 bases match TRBD1. This CDR3 is 16 amino acids long. The V segment lost 0 bases and the J segment 4 bases; nucleotides outside the gene matches: 8. Per germline, CDR1 SGHRS and CDR2 YFSETQ. In DNA form, the CDR3 reads TGCGCCAGCAGCTTGGGAGCCCAGGGGGCTGGAGAGACCCAGTACTTC. This codes for CASSLGAQGAGETQYF.

The V call is TRBV7-2, the J call TRBJ2-7, with D possibly being TRBD2 (6 bases). The V gene's germline CDR1 is SGHTA and CDR2 FQGNSA. Between the trimmed V and J ends, which lost 1 base and 12 bases, there was a span of 13 bases. The length of the CDR3 is 12 residues. This CDR3 reads CASSLVGGMLYF. The CDR3 region has the DNA TGTGCCAGCAGCTTAGTCGGGGGAATGCTGTACTTC.